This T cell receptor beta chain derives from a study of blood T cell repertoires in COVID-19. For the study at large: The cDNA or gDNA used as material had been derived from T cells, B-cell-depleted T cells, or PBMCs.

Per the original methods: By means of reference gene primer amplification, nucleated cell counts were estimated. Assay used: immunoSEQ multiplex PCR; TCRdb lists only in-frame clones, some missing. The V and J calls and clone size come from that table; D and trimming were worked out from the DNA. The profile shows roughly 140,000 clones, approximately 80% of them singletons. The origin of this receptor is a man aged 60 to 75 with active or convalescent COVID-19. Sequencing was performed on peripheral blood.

The CDR3 DNA reads TGTGCCAGCAGCCCCAGGGTGGGGTCCACTGAAGCTTTCTTT. Amino acid sequence: CASSPRVGSTEAFF. The chain employs TRBV7-2 and TRBJ1-1, with TRBD1 as a possible D gene (5 bases). Germline CDR1 is SGHTA and CDR2 is FQGNSA. V lost 5 bases and J lost 4, with 14 bases in between. The CDR3 loop spans 14 amino acids.